This section outlines one T cell receptor (beta chain) sequence together with its context. Antigen specificity is unknown. A minimum of one pre-ART and two post-ART PBMC samples existed for each donor. The source of the sample is a study of long-term antiretroviral therapy in people with HIV. Study-wide context: The 2015 recommendation for immediate ART came about a decade after the earliest samples. Overall study findings and caveats: Clones with expansion before ART led the repertoire at all time points.

Sequencing used immunoSEQ v3.0 at survey level. For every sample, sequencing targeted roughly 40,000-50,000 T-cell genomes. Clones were sequenced by immunoSEQ multiplex PCR, and TCRdb holds only the in-frame ones, with some missing. The table lists approximately 15,000 clones, about 84% of them singletons. Per the germline V gene, CDR1 is SGHDT and CDR2 is YYEEEE. This CDR3 region has 15 residues. With 2 bases removed from V and 0 bases from J, the gap between germline ends came to 11 bases. This sequence joins TRBV5-6 and TRBJ1-1; no clear D. This TCR derives from a man in his late teens or twenties with HIV. The sequences come from unsorted PBMCs, collected 0.1 years before starting antiretroviral therapy. CDR3 sequence: CASSFYRTMNTEAFF. CDR3 DNA sequence: TGTGCCAGCAGCTTTTACCGCACAATGAACACTGAAGCTTTCTTT.